This T cell receptor (beta chain) emerged from a study of Graves' ophthalmopathy and Graves' hyperthyroidism. Amplification targeted the TCR beta CDR3 regions, with RNA transcripts as the source material. Scientists carried out first-round RT-PCR using HTBI primers and then a second-round multiplex PCR. TCRdb reanalysed the multiplex PCR reads using MiXCR and keeps one entry per CDR3 protein. The repertoire holds around 1.1 million distinct CDR3 sequences, approximately 35% seen once, with over 8.5% in the top ten. This clonotype was counted ten times or more. Its antigen remains unknown. Overall study results and limits: A model of 13 signatures distinguished ophthalmopathy from stable hyperthyroidism at 85% to 90% sensitivity and 81.08% specificity. Blood was where most expanded thyroid clonotypes above 0.001 frequency also turned up.

There are 12 residues in the CDR3. Trimming pared 5 bases from V and 8 bases from J, leaving 9 bases between. CDR1 and CDR2 from the germline V gene are SEHNR and FQNEAQ (reference sequence). Among the hyperthyroidism patients, all were newly diagnosed, aged 18 to 65, with under 2 months' duration. Excluded were patients with other autoimmune diseases, uncontrolled infections, pregnancy or lactation. The sample was peripheral blood or thyroid tissue (not recorded which). This chain uses TRBV7-9 with TRBJ1-4, with no clear D. This clonotype originated in an adult man with Graves' hyperthyroidism. The CDR3 region is CASSPFGEKLFF. For the CDR3, the DNA is TGTGCCAGCAGCCCCTTCGGGGAAAAACTGTTTTTT. Full variable domain (rest looked up from reference TRBV7-9 and TRBJ1-4): DTGVSQNPRHKITKRGQNVTFRCDPISEHNRLYWYRQTLGQGPEFLTYFQNEAQLEKSRLLSDRFSAERPKGSFSTLEIQRTEQGDSAMYLCASSPFGEKLFFGSGTQLSVL.